Presented here are 23 T cell receptor beta chains from one specimen sequenced in a study of T cell responses to AZD1222 COVID-19 vaccine. TCRdb's copy holds only in-frame clones and misses some; the assay was immunoSEQ multiplex PCR. This table has over 130,000 clones, 92% appearing once. The material sequenced was peripheral blood, taken 28 days after the second AZD1222 dose. These receptor sequences come from an adult who received the AZD1222 COVID-19 vaccine.

The V gene is TRBV2, the J gene TRBJ1-1; D not certain. V dropped 8 bases and J dropped 6 bases, with 16 bases sitting between them. This CDR3 is 13 amino acids long. Germline V gives CDR1 SNHLY, CDR2 FYNNEI. The CDR3, as DNA: TGTGCCAGCCGTAGGACGGAGACCTCTGAAGCTTTCTTT. Encoded protein: CASRRTETSEAFF.

This sequence joins TRBV19 and TRBJ1-6; 8 bases are shared with TRBD1. Germline CDR1 is LNHDA and CDR2 is SQIVND (reference sequence). This CDR3 has 14 amino acids. V shed 5 bases and J 9 bases; nucleotides not matched to a gene: 6. The DNA of the CDR3 is TGTGCCAGTAGTGTCGGACAGGGTGCTTCACCCCTCCACTTT. Translation: CASSVGQGASPLHF.

The V and J genes are TRBV2 and TRBJ1-2; maybe TRBD1 (6 bases). The germline V gene encodes CDR1 SNHLY and CDR2 FYNNEI. This CDR3 is 13 amino acids long. The germline V and J ends were trimmed by 5 bases and 2 bases, with 9 bases remaining between them. CDR3 region: CASSWQGNYGYTF. CDR3 nucleotides: TGTGCCAGCAGTTGGCAGGGGAACTATGGCTACACCTTC.

This chain connects TRBV5-1 to TRBJ2-1, with TRBD2 matching 11 bases. The CDR3 length is 16 residues. Per the germline V gene, CDR1 is SGHRS and CDR2 is YFSETQ. With V trimmed by 4 bases and J by 6 bases, 9 bases remained unmatched. CDR3 nucleotide sequence: TGCGCCAGCAGCATACCGCCGCTAGCGGGAGGCAATGAGCAGTTCTTC. Its protein is CASSIPPLAGGNEQFF.

The chain recombines TRBV7-3 with TRBJ2-6; D is unresolved. The CDR3 totals 15 residues. Germline V gene sequence: CDR1 SGHTA, CDR2 FQGTGA. The V and J ends lost 5 bases and 0 bases respectively, with 8 bases between them. This CDR3 is CASSRDGSGANVLTF. In DNA, the CDR3 is TGTGCCAGCAGCCGCGACGGCTCTGGGGCCAACGTCCTGACTTTC.

This CDR3 reads CASSLTTSGANVLTF. The CDR3 DNA reads as TGCGCCAGCAGCTTGACTACGTCTGGGGCCAACGTCCTGACTTTC. The chain uses TRBV5-1 and TRBJ2-6; D unresolved. V was pared by 1 base and J by 1 base, with 6 bases between. The CDR3 contains 15 residues. Per the germline V gene, CDR1 is SGHRS and CDR2 is YFSETQ.

This sequence joins TRBV6-5 and TRBJ2-1; 8 positions agree with TRBD1. The CDR3 runs to 16 residues. Germline CDR1 is MNHEY and CDR2 is SVGAGI. After removal of 0 bases from V and 2 bases from J, the junction contained 3 bases not matched to a gene. CDR3 sequence (DNA): TGTGCCAGCAGTTACTCTCGGGACAGGACCTACAATGAGCAGTTCTTC. As protein: CASSYSRDRTYNEQFF.

The rearrangement joins TRBV7-9 to TRBJ1-3; D is uncertain. This CDR3 has 13 residues. Trimming took 5 bases from V and 9 from J, leaving 14 bases between them. Germline CDR1 and CDR2: SEHNR and FQNEAQ (reference sequence). The CDR3 DNA follows: TGTGCCAGCAGCCCCCGGACCCTTAGCACCATATATTTT. Its translation is CASSPRTLSTIYF.

The V and J genes are TRBV5-6 and TRBJ1-2; 8 bases line up with TRBD1. With 4 bases clipped from V and 4 bases from J, the junction kept 3 bases outside the gene matches. The CDR3 sequence is 13 residues long. Germline lookup yields CDR1 SGHDT and CDR2 YYEEEE. CDR3: CASSAQGGYGYTF. The CDR3 DNA is TGTGCCAGCAGCGCACAGGGGGGCTATGGCTACACCTTC.

The genes are TRBV5-4 and TRBJ2-7, with 9 bases identical to TRBD2. Trimming at V came to 4 bases and at J to 6 bases, leaving 14 bases not matched to a gene. CDR1 is SGHNT, CDR2 YYREEE, per germline (reference sequence). This CDR3 contains 16 residues. The CDR3 nucleotides read TGTGCCAGCAGCCCAAAGACTAGCGGAGGGAGGGGCGAGCAGTACTTC. This codes for CASSPKTSGGRGEQYF.

CDR3 protein: CSVVGQGSLITEAFF. Here the CDR3 DNA reads TGCAGCGTTGTAGGACAGGGATCCTTAATCACTGAAGCTTTCTTT. The rearrangement links TRBV29-1 to TRBJ1-1; 8 bases are a match to TRBD1. V shed 4 bases, J shed 4 bases, and the junction held 11 bases outside the gene matches. This CDR3 contains 15 residues. Germline loops: CDR1 SQVTM, CDR2 ANQGSEA.

This clone was seen just once. V usage is TRBV6-5 and J usage is TRBJ1-4; TRBD1 agrees at 9 bases. The ends lost 6 bases at V and 8 bases at J; junction bases unmatched: 7. The length of the CDR3 is 14 residues. Germline V gene data show CDR1 as MNHEY and CDR2 as SVGAGI. The CDR3 bases are TGTGCCAGCAGGCCGGGACAGGGCGGCGAAAAACTGTTTTTT. Its protein product is CASRPGQGGEKLFF.

The V gene is TRBV3-1 (or the pseudogene TRBV3-2), the J gene TRBJ2-5, with 9 positions matching TRBD1. The CDR3 consists of 15 residues. V was pared by 5 bases and J by 4 bases, with 8 bases of the junction left unmatched. The V gene's germline CDR1 is LGHDT and CDR2 YNNKEL (reference sequence). CDR3 protein: CASSEGTGSRETQYF. As DNA, the CDR3 is TGTGCCAGCAGCGAAGGGACAGGGTCTAGAGAGACCCAGTACTTC.

This chain connects TRBV27 to TRBJ1-1; tentative D call: TRBD1 (5 bases). The V gene lost 3 bases and the J gene lost 5 bases, with 10 bases spanning the gap. This CDR3 is built from 13 residues. Germline lookup yields CDR1 MNHEY and CDR2 SMNVEV (reference sequence). The CDR3 reads CASSFSRGTEAFF. CDR3 DNA sequence: TGTGCCAGCAGTTTCTCACGGGGGACTGAAGCTTTCTTT.

The rearrangement joins TRBV5-5 to TRBJ2-1; TRBD1 aligns across 9 bases. The length of the CDR3 is 16 residues. Germline V gives CDR1 SGHKS, CDR2 YYEKEE (reference sequence). The ends lost 4 bases at V and 0 bases at J; junction bases unmatched: 5. CDR3 nucleotide sequence: TGTGCCAGCAGCGAACCGACAGGGGGCTCCTACAATGAGCAGTTCTTC. Translated, it gives CASSEPTGGSYNEQFF. The whole variable domain, filled in from reference TRBV5-5 and TRBJ2-1, reads DAGVTQSPTHLIKTRGQQVTLRCSPISGHKSVSWYQQVLGQGPQFIFQYYEKEERGRGNFPDRFSARQFPNYSSELNVNALLLGDSALYLCASSEPTGGSYNEQFFGPGTRLTVL.

The chain joins TRBV19 to TRBJ2-3; TRBD1 aligns across 7 bases. Germline-derived CDR1 and CDR2 are LNHDA and SQIVND (reference sequence). V lost 6 bases, J lost 8 bases, and 8 bases stayed unmatched. This CDR3 is built from 13 residues. Here the CDR3 reads CASRTTGVGTQYF. CDR3 sequence (DNA): TGTGCCAGTAGGACAACAGGGGTTGGTACGCAGTATTTT.

The chain couples TRBV7-6 to TRBJ1-1; TRBD1 might be the D (5 bases). Germline CDR1 and CDR2: SGHVS and FNYEAQ. This CDR3 region has 13 residues. V shed 5 bases and J shed 4 bases, with 11 bases lying between them. The DNA of the CDR3 is TGTGCCAGCAGCGCGCAGGGTGCCACTGAAGCTTTCTTT. It encodes CASSAQGATEAFF.

This rearrangement joins TRBV6-2 or TRBV6-3 to TRBJ1-5; 9 bases agree with TRBD1. Per the germline V gene, CDR1 is MNHEY and CDR2 is SVGEGT. Losses at the gene ends were 6 bases for V and 7 bases for J; bases not matched to a gene: 16. The CDR3 consists of 17 residues. The CDR3 loop reads CASSLTGGTASWQPQHF. Here the CDR3 DNA reads TGTGCCAGCAGCCTTACAGGGGGCACGGCGTCGTGGCAGCCCCAGCATTTT.

The chain joins TRBV16 to TRBJ2-1; D might be TRBD2 (6 bases). Trimming removed 0 bases from V and 0 bases from J, with 9 bases in between. This CDR3 comprises 16 residues. In germline, CDR1 is KGHSY, CDR2 FQNENV. CDR3 in amino acids: CASSQSGGSSYNEQFF. The DNA of the CDR3 is TGTGCCAGCAGCCAATCAGGAGGGAGCTCCTACAATGAGCAGTTCTTC.

The chain recombines TRBV19 with TRBJ2-1, with a tentative D call TRBD1 (6 bases). CDR3 length: 15 amino acids. The germline CDR1 and CDR2 sequences are LNHDA and SQIVND (reference sequence). V lost 5 bases and J lost 3, with 14 bases in between. The CDR3 DNA reads as TGTGCCAGTAGTGACCCAGGGGAGATCTACAATGAGCAGTTCTTC. Protein sequence: CASSDPGEIYNEQFF.

The genes are TRBV4-1 and TRBJ1-3; D unresolved. Trimming removed 4 bases from V and 2 bases from J, with 15 bases in between. Germline V gene sequence: CDR1 MGHRA, CDR2 YSYEKL. The CDR3 length is 16 residues. The CDR3 DNA follows: TGCGCCAGCAGCCCCAGCCGAGGGAACCCTGGAAACACCATATATTTT. It translates to CASSPSRGNPGNTIYF.

V and J are TRBV29-1 and TRBJ2-5; TRBD2 might be the D (6 bases). Germline V lookup: CDR1 SQVTM, CDR2 ANQGSEA. V was pared by 1 base and J by 6 bases, with 12 bases between. The CDR3 loop spans 13 amino acids. The CDR3 region is CSVEGLAWKTQYF. DNA for the CDR3: TGCAGCGTTGAAGGGCTAGCGTGGAAGACCCAGTACTTC.

This chain joins TRBV9 and TRBJ2-3, with D perhaps TRBD2 (5 bases). The CDR3 runs 15 residues. V dropped 0 bases and J dropped 4 bases, with 12 bases sitting between them. The germline CDR1 and CDR2 sequences are SGDLS and YYNGEE. The CDR3 protein is CASSVAGGQSDTQYF. CDR3 coding DNA: TGTGCCAGCAGCGTAGCTGGAGGCCAGTCAGATACGCAGTATTTT. Using reference TRBV9 and TRBJ2-3 for the parts outside the CDR3, the full variable domain is DSGVTQTPKHLITATGQRVTLRCSPRSGDLSVYWYQQSLDQGLQFLIQYYNGEERAKGNILERFSAQQFPDLHSELNLSSLELGDSALYFCASSVAGGQSDTQYFGPGTRLTVL.